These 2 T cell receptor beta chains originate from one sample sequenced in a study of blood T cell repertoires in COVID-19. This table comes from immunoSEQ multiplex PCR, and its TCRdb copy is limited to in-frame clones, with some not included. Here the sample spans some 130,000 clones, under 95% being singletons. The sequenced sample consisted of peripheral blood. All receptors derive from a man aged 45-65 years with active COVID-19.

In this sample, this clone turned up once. Written as DNA, the CDR3 is TGTGCCAGCAGTGGTGACGTACTAGCGGGGGTCACAGATACGCAGTATTTT. Translating gives CASSGDVLAGVTDTQYF. The chain links TRBV6-1 to TRBJ2-3; 11 bases agree with TRBD2. Germline lookup yields CDR1 MNHNS and CDR2 SASEGT. The V gene end was trimmed by 4 bases and the J gene end by 2 bases; junction bases not matched to a gene: 8. This CDR3 spans 17 amino acids.

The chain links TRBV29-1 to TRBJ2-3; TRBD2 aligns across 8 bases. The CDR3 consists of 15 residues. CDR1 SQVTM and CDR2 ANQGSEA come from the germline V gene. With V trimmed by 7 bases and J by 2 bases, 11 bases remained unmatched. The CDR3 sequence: CSAHPGGSYTDTQYF. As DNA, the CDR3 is TGCAGCGCCCACCCGGGAGGGTCGTACACAGATACGCAGTATTTT.